These 31 T cell receptor beta chains came from one sample sequenced in a study of shared clonotypes between healthy human individuals. Here immunoSEQ multiplex PCR was the method, and the copy in TCRdb shows in-frame clones only, minus some. Here the sample spans under 1 million clones, approximately 96% being singletons. Naive CD8 populations comprised CD45RO-negative cells positively selected for CCR7, excluding terminally differentiated effector memory CD45RA+ cells. The material sequenced was naive CD8+ T cells sorted from blood. The source is a man under 40 in good health.

The CDR3 DNA sequence: TGTGCCAGCAGCTTAGCGGGGATCGGGAGCGGCAATGAGCAGTTCTTC. Translated, it gives CASSLAGIGSGNEQFF. J is TRBJ2-1 and V is TRBV13; tentative D call: TRBD2 (6 bases). Germline lookup yields CDR1 PRHDT and CDR2 FYEKMQ (reference sequence). Trimming cost V 1 base and J 6 bases, with 16 bases left between them. The CDR3 covers 16 residues.

J is TRBJ2-6 and V is TRBV7-6, with D perhaps matching TRBD2 (6 bases). Germline CDR1 reads SGHVS; CDR2 reads FNYEAQ. The germline V and J ends were trimmed by 0 bases and 0 bases, with 9 bases remaining between them. This CDR3 is built from 17 residues. The CDR3 sequence: CASSLAFGSSGANVLTF. CDR3 DNA: TGTGCCAGCAGCTTAGCGTTCGGGAGCTCTGGGGCCAACGTCCTGACTTTC.

J is TRBJ1-1 and V is TRBV27, with 8 bases aligning to TRBD1. CDR3 length equals 13 residues. CDR1 and CDR2 from the germline V gene are MNHEY and SMNVEV (reference sequence). V trimming: 3 bases; J trimming: 11 bases; junction bases outside the gene matches: 8. The CDR3 bases are TGTGCCAGCAGTTTCGACAGGGGAAGGGAGGCTTTCTTT. Translation gives CASSFDRGREAFF.

The gene calls are TRBV6-6 and TRBJ2-7, with 10 bases lining up with TRBD1. The CDR3 is 16 residues long. The germline V gene encodes CDR1 MNHNY and CDR2 SVGAGI (reference sequence). J was trimmed by 4 bases and V by 0 bases; bases with no gene match: 6. CDR3: CASSYSDRGPRYEQYF. For the CDR3, the DNA is TGTGCCAGCAGTTACTCCGACAGGGGGCCTCGGTACGAGCAGTACTTC.

V gene TRBV7-6 combines with J gene TRBJ2-1, with a tentative D call TRBD2 (5 bases). The germline gives CDR1 SGHVS, CDR2 FNYEAQ. Trimming stripped 2 bases from V and 10 bases from J, with 9 bases between. The length of the CDR3 is 12 residues. CDR3 sequence reads: CASSLLATEQFF. The CDR3 DNA reads TGTGCCAGCAGCTTATTAGCGACGGAGCAGTTCTTC.

The genes are TRBV4-1 and TRBJ1-1; unclear D gene. The CDR3 is 15 residues long. V lost 0 bases and J 3 bases, leaving 11 bases between the germline ends. Germline V gene data show CDR1 as MGHRA and CDR2 as YSYEKL. The CDR3 DNA reads as TGCGCCAGCAGCCAAGACCCCGGGGTGTACACTGAAGCTTTCTTT. Encoded protein: CASSQDPGVYTEAFF.

The J gene is TRBJ1-2, the V gene TRBV28, with 7 bases identical to TRBD1. Germline V gene lookup returns CDR1 MDHEN and CDR2 SYDVKM. J lost 6 bases, V lost 2 bases, and 6 bases had no gene match. The CDR3 totals 14 residues. CDR3 bases: TGTGCCAGCAGTTTAAACAGGGGTGTCGATGGCTACACCTTC. Translated: CASSLNRGVDGYTF.

A note on this clone: One end of the junction varies from germline; a read error may be responsible. This chain connects TRBV7-7 to TRBJ2-1; tentative D call: TRBD2 (6 bases). The CDR3 runs to 16 residues. Germline loops: CDR1 SSHAT, CDR2 FNYEAQ (reference sequence). The CDR3 here is CASSLAAGIGDNEQFF. The CDR3 coding sequence is TGTGCTAGCAGCTTAGCAGCGGGCATTGGAGACAATGAGCAGTTCTTC.

This chain uses TRBV5-6 with TRBJ2-7, with 16 bases that match TRBD2. The length of the CDR3 is 17 residues. CDR1 SGHDT and CDR2 YYEEEE come from the germline V gene. The junction had 9 bases not matched to a gene; V was cut back by 5 bases and J by 4 bases. The CDR3 spells CASSLGTSGRAPYEQYF. CDR3 coding DNA: TGTGCCAGCAGTCTTGGGACTAGCGGGAGGGCCCCTTACGAGCAGTACTTC. The whole variable domain, remainder taken from reference TRBV5-6 and TRBJ2-7, is DAGVTQSPTHLIKTRGQQVTLRCSPKSGHDTVSWYQQALGQGPQFIFQYYEEEERQRGNFPDRFSGHQFPNYSSELNVNALLLGDSALYLCASSLGTSGRAPYEQYFGPGTRLTVT.

This clone was seen only once. The rearrangement uses TRBV11-2 and TRBJ2-5; TRBD2 matches at 8 bases. This CDR3 comprises 16 residues. Germline V gene lookup returns CDR1 SGHAT and CDR2 FQNNGV. V gave up 3 bases and J gave up 4 bases; unmatched junction bases: 10. CDR3 sequence (DNA): TGTGCCAGCAGCTTGGCGTTGGGACTAGACAGAGAGACCCAGTACTTC. This codes for CASSLALGLDRETQYF.

J is TRBJ2-3 and V is TRBV5-8; D not certain. CDR3 length: 13 residues. Trimming cost V 10 bases and J 3 bases, with 15 bases left between them. CDR1 SGHTS and CDR2 YDEGEE come from the germline V gene. The CDR3 region is CARTPKRTDTQYF. CDR3 nucleotides: TGTGCCCGAACCCCGAAAAGAACAGATACGCAGTATTTT.

This chain connects TRBV2 to TRBJ2-7, with TRBD1 as a possible D gene (5 bases). Trimming took 4 bases from V and 2 from J, leaving 12 bases between them. Germline values: CDR1 SNHLY, CDR2 FYNNEI. CDR3 length: 14 amino acids. The CDR3 loop is CASSVWQGAYEQYF. For the CDR3, the DNA is TGTGCCAGCAGTGTGTGGCAGGGTGCCTACGAGCAGTACTTC.

This sequence joins TRBV6-5 and TRBJ2-3; 8 nucleotides match TRBD2. V lost 5 bases to trimming and J lost 6 bases; unmatched junction nucleotides: 7. There are 14 residues in the CDR3. Germline CDR1 reads MNHEY; CDR2 reads SVGAGI. CDR3 region: CASSRNSGTDTQYF. In DNA form, the CDR3 reads TGTGCCAGCAGTCGTAATAGCGGGACTGATACGCAGTATTTT.

This chain joins TRBV29-1 and TRBJ1-1, with TRBD1 matching 7 bases. The CDR3 is made up of 13 amino acids. The ends lost 6 bases at V and 1 base at J; junction bases unmatched: 5. The germline V gene has CDR1 SQVTM and CDR2 ANQGSEA. The DNA for the CDR3 is TGCAGCGTCCTCGGACAGGCGAACACTGAAGCTTTCTTT. This translates into CSVLGQANTEAFF.

The chain carries TRBV7-2 and TRBJ2-1; 9 bases are a match to TRBD2. The junction had 15 bases not matched to a gene; V was cut back by 2 bases and J by 7 bases. Per germline, CDR1 SGHTA and CDR2 FQGNSA. This CDR3 is built from 18 residues. Here the CDR3 DNA reads TGTGCCAGCAGCTTACGGGCTAGCGGGACGCGGGATGGGAATGAGCAGTTCTTC. It is translated as CASSLRASGTRDGNEQFF.

A single count supports this clone. V is TRBV28 and J is TRBJ2-5, with D perhaps matching TRBD1 (6 bases). CDR3 size: 16 residues. V was trimmed by 4 bases and J by 4 bases, leaving 19 bases between them. The germline gives CDR1 MDHEN, CDR2 SYDVKM. CDR3 coding DNA: TGTGCCAGCAGTTCCAGGGCGGTATGGGGGCGAGAGACCCAGTACTTC. It codes for CASSSRAVWGRETQYF.

The V gene is TRBV28, the J gene TRBJ2-7, with 10 bases lining up with TRBD2. This CDR3 has 18 residues. The trim removed 1 base at V and 7 bases at J, leaving 16 bases unmatched. Germline CDR1 reads MDHEN; CDR2 reads SYDVKM. For the CDR3, the DNA is TGTGCCAGCAGTTTATCGGAAGGGATAGCGGGAGGTCCGGAAGAGCAGTACTTC. This codes for CASSLSEGIAGGPEEQYF. The full variable domain, in which reference TRBV28 and TRBJ2-7 provide the parts outside the CDR3, is DVKVTQSSRYLVKRTGEKVFLECVQDMDHENMFWYRQDPGLGLRLIYFSYDVKMKEKGDIPEGYSVSREKKERFSLILESASTNQTSMYLCASSLSEGIAGGPEEQYFGPGTRLTVT.

The chain employs TRBV28 and TRBJ2-7; 7 bases are shared with TRBD1. From germline, CDR1 is MDHEN and CDR2 SYDVKM. The CDR3 runs 14 residues. The J segment lost 5 bases and the V segment lost 10 bases, leaving 14 bases of the junction unmatched. CDR3 nucleotides: TGTGCCACCCTGTCCGACAGGGCAGTCAACGAGCAGTACTTC. It encodes CATLSDRAVNEQYF.

Notes on this clone: Other nucleotide sequences from this sample produce the same CDR3. V gene TRBV11-2 combines with J gene TRBJ2-7, with D unclear. From germline, CDR1 is SGHAT and CDR2 FQNNGV. Trimming shortened V by 4 bases and J by 0 bases, and 7 bases separated the two germline ends. This CDR3 contains 13 residues. The DNA of the CDR3 is TGTGCCAGCAGCTCGACGGTCTCCTACGAGCAGTACTTC. Translated: CASSSTVSYEQYF.

This clone was counted a single time. This chain connects TRBV30 to TRBJ2-7; tentatively, D is TRBD1 or TRBD2 (5 bases each). Germline V gene sequence: CDR1 GTSNPN, CDR2 SVGIG (reference sequence). The CDR3 loop spans 14 amino acids. Trimming cost V 5 bases and J 4 bases, with 18 bases left between them. The CDR3 nucleotides are TGTGCCTGGGAAATGGGGGACCGCTTATACGAGCAGTACTTC. Its translation: CAWEMGDRLYEQYF.

The chain is built from TRBV4-1 and TRBJ2-5; D not resolved. Trimming cost V 1 base and J 4 bases, with 13 bases left between them. From germline, CDR1 is MGHRA and CDR2 YSYEKL. This CDR3 is 15 amino acids long. The chain's CDR3 is CASSQVSQSIETQYF. The CDR3 nucleotides read TGCGCCAGCAGCCAAGTTAGTCAATCAATAGAGACCCAGTACTTC.

This clone appeared a few times. The rearrangement joins TRBV5-1 to TRBJ2-2, with 8 positions matching TRBD1. V shed 4 bases, J shed 1 base, and the junction held 3 bases outside the gene matches. Germline CDR1 reads SGHRS; CDR2 reads YFSETQ. CDR3 length equals 15 residues. The CDR3: CASSVGQGNTGELFF. CDR3 DNA sequence: TGCGCCAGCAGCGTAGGACAGGGGAACACCGGGGAGCTGTTTTTT.

The rearrangement links TRBV5-1 to TRBJ2-7; possible D gene TRBD1, 7 bases. Germline CDR1 is SGHRS and CDR2 is YFSETQ. This CDR3 is 14 amino acids long. Trimming took off 4 bases at V and 3 bases at J, with 14 bases between the two ends. The CDR3 is CASSPGDSVYEQYF. The CDR3 DNA reads TGCGCCAGCAGCCCGGGGGACAGTGTCTACGAGCAGTACTTC.

The gene calls are TRBV29-1 and TRBJ1-2; D is perhaps TRBD1 (6 bases). Per the germline V gene, CDR1 is SQVTM and CDR2 is ANQGSEA. Trimming stripped 0 bases from V and 4 bases from J, with 18 bases between. This CDR3 has 16 amino acids. CDR3 amino acids: CSVEDGGPTGTYGYTF. The CDR3 bases are TGCAGCGTTGAAGATGGGGGGCCTACAGGGACCTATGGCTACACCTTC. The full variable domain, its missing parts supplied by reference TRBV29-1 and TRBJ1-2, is SAVISQKPSRDICQRGTSLTIQCQVDSQVTMMFWYRQQPGQSLTLIATANQGSEATYESGFVIDKFPISRPNLTFSTLTVSNMSPEDSSIYLCSVEDGGPTGTYGYTFGSGTRLTVV.

The genes are TRBV9 and TRBJ2-7, with a weak D call TRBD2 (6 bases). The V end lost 2 bases, the J end lost 4 bases, and 16 bases lay between the germline ends. The CDR3 contains 15 residues. Germline V CDR1 and CDR2: SGDLS, YYNGEE. Here the CDR3 reads CASSVQGLPGYEQYF. The DNA of the CDR3 is TGTGCCAGCAGCGTTCAAGGACTACCGGGGTACGAGCAGTACTTC.

The chain uses TRBV9 and TRBJ2-5; D gene uncertain. Trimming removed 2 bases at V and 1 base at J, with 12 bases between. The germline CDR1 and CDR2 sequences are SGDLS and YYNGEE. The CDR3 runs to 15 residues. The CDR3 DNA reads as TGTGCCAGCAGCGTTTGGGCGGATGGCCAAGAGACCCAGTACTTC. It yields the protein CASSVWADGQETQYF.

This clone occurred once. CDR3 amino acids: CASSVDGTPAYEQYF. CDR3 DNA sequence: TGTGCCAGCAGCGTAGACGGGACTCCTGCCTACGAGCAGTACTTC. V usage is TRBV9 and J usage is TRBJ2-7, with D possibly matching TRBD2 (6 bases). Germline V gene sequence: CDR1 SGDLS, CDR2 YYNGEE. Trimming shortened V by 0 bases and J by 2 bases, and 12 bases separated the two germline ends. The CDR3 consists of 15 residues.

The chain uses TRBV7-9 and TRBJ2-1; 13 bases are a match to TRBD2. CDR1 SEHNR and CDR2 FQNEAQ come from the germline V gene (reference sequence). V lost 5 bases, J lost 6 bases, and 7 bases stayed unmatched. This CDR3 has 16 amino acids. In nucleotides, the CDR3 is TGTGCCAGCAGCGGAGGACTAGCGGGAGTGGGCAATGAGCAGTTCTTC. Translation: CASSGGLAGVGNEQFF.

This chain joins TRBV27 and TRBJ2-1; D is tentatively TRBD1 or TRBD2 (5 bases each). The V end lost 5 bases, the J end lost 0 bases, and 14 bases lay between the germline ends. There are 16 residues in the CDR3. Germline V gene sequence: CDR1 MNHEY, CDR2 SMNVEV (reference sequence). The CDR3 DNA reads as TGTGCCAGCAGTGCCCTCCGGGACGTCTCCTACAATGAGCAGTTCTTC. Its protein is CASSALRDVSYNEQFF.

Here the CDR3 DNA reads TGCGCCAGCAGCCCCCGACAGGCCCATGAGCAGTTCTTC. It translates to CASSPRQAHEQFF. V and J are TRBV4-1 and TRBJ2-1, with D tentatively TRBD1 (6 bases). The germline V and J ends were trimmed by 4 bases and 8 bases, with 12 bases remaining between them. The CDR3 totals 13 residues. Germline V CDR1 and CDR2: MGHRA, YSYEKL.

V is TRBV15 and J is TRBJ2-1; 8 bases align to TRBD2. The V gene's germline CDR1 is LNHNV and CDR2 YYDKDF (reference sequence). V was clipped by 8 bases and J by 9 bases; unmatched bases: 12. There are 14 residues in the CDR3. CDR3 nucleotides: TGTGCCACCGGGGACGGGAGGGCCTCTGGTGAGCAGTTCTTC. It is translated as CATGDGRASGEQFF.